This record covers a single T cell receptor beta chain. Which antigen it targets is not known. A junction end diverges from the germline sequence, so it may reflect a read error. This specimen belongs to a study of OX40 agonist ivuxolimab in advanced cancers. Regarding the study in general: The costimulatory receptor OX40 (CD134) was targeted by ivuxolimab, a fully human IgG2 agonistic monoclonal antibody. Intravenous ivuxolimab was administered to patients every 2 weeks at six dose levels: 0.01, 0.1, 0.3, 1.5, 3 and 10 mg/kg. Of the 50 to 55 dose-escalation patients, hepatocellular carcinoma was present in 19, melanoma in roughly 15, renal cell carcinoma in 9 and head and neck cancer in 9. In the dose-escalation cohort, around four fifths of patients were male, and the mean age was around 60 years, with a range of roughly 20 to 85. Prior anti-PD-1, anti-PD-L1 or anti-CTLA-4 therapy was permitted, and checkpoint inhibitors had been received by about two fifths of dose-escalation patients. Three dose-escalation patients achieved partial responses, one with hepatocellular carcinoma and two with cutaneous melanoma. Peripheral TCRbeta sequencing was intended to test whether TCR sequence diversity was altered and clonal T-cell expansion was caused by ivuxolimab. The monotherapy dose-escalation portion (N of about 57 patients) of the phase I ivuxolimab trial is reported in the paper. Here is what the overall study found, with its caveats: In the 0.1-3.0 mg/kg groups, partial responders were among the patients with the lowest normalized peripheral clonal expansion, particularly in CD8+ T cells. Low levels of normalized T-cell clonal expansion were also shown by some nonresponding patients. At doses from 0.1 to 3.0 mg/kg, clonal expansion was seen in both CD4+ and CD8+ blood T cells between baseline and week 6. On average, CD8+ T cells showed more expanded clones than CD4+ T cells after ivuxolimab. Which antigens the clonally expanded peripheral T cells were specific for was not determined.

To sequence the TCRbeta CDR3 region, genomic DNA was isolated from the sorted cells. TCRbeta CDR3 regions were sequenced using the immunoSEQ Assay. Here the immuneACCESS table is served through TCRdb, limited to in-frame sequences with V and J called. Missing clones are a known gap in these copies; in checked studies unresolved V genes cover under half, and the rest lacks a known reason. The sample records tens of thousands of clones, roughly 90% of which are singletons. More than 0.3% of the sample comes from the top ten. The trial excluded patients who had a history of autoimmune disease or were on systemic immunosuppression. Peripheral blood for TCR sequencing was drawn from every dose cohort at baseline, at cycle 4 day 1 and at cycle 7 day 1. Samples came from an open-label, multicenter, first-in-human phase I dose-escalation trial of ivuxolimab. Adults with locally advanced or metastatic melanoma, renal cell, hepatocellular, or head and neck squamous cell carcinoma were enrolled in the trial. Before TCR sequencing, CD4+ and CD8+ T cells were separately sorted from peripheral blood.

The CDR3 runs 16 amino acids, cysteine and phenylalanine included. CDR3 DNA only is kept here, 48 bases in frame from base 1. CDR1 and CDR2 are drawn from the germline V gene (reference sequence): WNHNN, SYGVQD. The input for sequencing was CD4+ or CD8+ T cells sorted from blood, taken in a trial of the OX40 agonist ivuxolimab. This sequence uses TRBV10-1 and TRBJ2-6; a tentative D match to TRBD2 spans 5 bases. The TCR comes from an adult with an advanced solid tumor such as melanoma, head and neck, liver or kidney cancer. CDR3 loop: CASSEGFGSGANVLTF. The DNA is as follows: TGCGCCAGTAGTGAGGGATTTGGGTCTGGGGCCAACGTCCTGACTTTC.